The entry below describes one TCR beta chain. Its antigen remains unknown. Measured with immunoSEQ multiplex PCR; TCRdb has only the in-frame clones, and not every one. This sample yields approximately 76,000 clones, of which roughly 94% are seen a single time; 2.5% to 4% belongs to the top ten. This entry is derived from a study of cytomegalovirus exposure and HLA in healthy donors. General study points: Specific recognition of CMV antigens was confirmed in vitro for a few chains (all CMV-associated). It was 150 or so TCR beta chains that were listed as cytomegalovirus-associated. Within the 95 to 150 validation repertoires, first-cohort TCR clusters tended to co-occur, according to a later analysis.

V dropped 3 bases and J dropped 5; count of bases not matched to a gene: 4. The CDR3 contains 14 residues. Germline values: CDR1 ENHRY, CDR2 SYGVKD. This TCR derives from a woman under 30 in good health and CMV-seropositive. Sequenced input: PBMCs. The chain has TRBV10-3 and TRBJ1-2, with 9 nucleotides matching TRBD1. CDR3 protein: CAISEDRGGYGYTF. The CDR3 bases are TGTGCCATCAGTGAAGACAGGGGGGGATATGGCTACACCTTC.